Below, 32 T cell receptor beta chains from the same sample are listed, as sequenced in a study of identical twins. TCRdb called the 5' RACE reads again in MiXCR, with one record for every CDR3 protein. The sample records some 600,000 distinct CDR3 sequences, roughly 6.6% being singletons. The sample also formed part of further work on yellow fever vaccine responses in identical twins.

The sequenced sample was PBMCs. These receptors came from a woman between 18 and 29 years old in good health.

This clonotype was seen more than once but under ten times. The chain couples TRBV20-1 to TRBJ2-1, with 8 bases aligning to TRBD1. The CDR3 loop spans 13 amino acids. V was pared by 7 bases and J by 9 bases, with 11 bases of the junction left unmatched. The germline V gene encodes CDR1 DFQATT and CDR2 SNEGSKA (reference sequence). The CDR3 nucleotides are TGCAGTGGCCTCAGGGGGCAAAGGGTTGAGCAGTTCTTC. It yields the protein CSGLRGQRVEQFF.

Many counts were recorded for this clonotype. The J gene is TRBJ1-2, the V gene TRBV9; D uncertain. The CDR3 has 13 residues. Trimming took 0 bases from V and 8 from J, leaving 11 bases between them. The germline V gene has CDR1 SGDLS and CDR2 YYNGEE. The CDR3 is CASSVAGPEGYTF. CDR3 nucleotides: TGTGCCAGCAGCGTAGCGGGCCCGGAGGGCTACACCTTC.

This clonotype has ten or more counts. The chain is built from TRBV6-5 and TRBJ1-6, with D unresolved. Germline CDR1 reads MNHEY; CDR2 reads SVGAGI. The length of the CDR3 is 14 residues. Trimming took off 2 bases at V and 5 bases at J, with 7 bases between the two ends. The CDR3 here is CASSYARDNSPLHF. The CDR3 nucleotides read TGTGCCAGCAGTTACGCCCGAGATAATTCACCCCTCCACTTT.

There are many counts of this clonotype. This chain links TRBV20-1 with TRBJ2-3; the match to TRBD2 covers 13 bases. The CDR3 is 15 residues long. V gave up 4 bases and J gave up 1 base; unmatched junction bases: 2. Germline CDR1 is DFQATT and CDR2 is SNEGSKA (reference sequence). The CDR3 spells CSATGLAGGTDTQYF. The CDR3 bases are TGCAGTGCTACTGGACTAGCGGGGGGCACAGATACGCAGTATTTT.

The chain uses TRBV20-1 and TRBJ1-5; no clear D gene. The V gene's germline CDR1 is DFQATT and CDR2 SNEGSKA (reference sequence). The V and J ends lost 6 bases and 7 bases respectively, with 22 bases between them. The CDR3 runs 15 residues. The CDR3 sequence is CSATSPAGFPQPQHF. For the CDR3, the DNA is TGCAGTGCAACCTCCCCCGCAGGATTCCCACAGCCCCAGCATTTT.

This clonotype appeared a single time. The chain is built from TRBV10-3 and TRBJ2-6; no firm D call. Trimming removed 10 bases at V and 0 bases at J, with 13 bases between. CDR1 and CDR2 (germline): ENHRY, SYGVKD. The CDR3 sequence is 15 residues long. The CDR3 here is CATGNGNSGANVLTF. CDR3 DNA sequence: TGTGCCACCGGCAATGGGAACTCTGGGGCCAACGTCCTGACTTTC.

This clonotype was counted a few times. The chain uses TRBV3-1 and TRBJ1-2; D is perhaps TRBD1 (6 bases). Germline V lookup: CDR1 LGHDT, CDR2 YNNKEL (reference sequence). V was cut by 4 bases and J by 7 bases, with 10 bases left in between. The CDR3 is 12 amino acids. The CDR3 region has the DNA TGTGCCAGCAGCCGGGACAAACGTGGCTACACCTTC. This sequence encodes CASSRDKRGYTF.

The gene calls are TRBV5-1 and TRBJ1-4; a weak D match, TRBD1 (6 bases). This CDR3 spans 15 amino acids. The V end was cut by 6 bases, the J end by 6 bases, with 18 bases between. Germline-derived CDR1 and CDR2 are SGHRS and YFSETQ. The DNA for the CDR3 is TGCGCCAGCAAAGGGGGATCTCAGGAGTATGAAAAACTGTTTTTT. It encodes CASKGGSQEYEKLFF.

The chain couples TRBV4-1 to TRBJ2-5, with 14 bases matching TRBD2. J lost 0 bases, V lost 1 base, and 1 base had no gene match. The CDR3 length is 17 residues. CDR1 is MGHRA and CDR2 is YSYEKL in the germline V gene. The CDR3 region has the DNA TGCGCCAGCAGCCAAGGGACTAGCGGGGGGTACCAAGAGACCCAGTACTTC. Its translation: CASSQGTSGGYQETQYF.

Ten or more counts support this clonotype. The chain recombines TRBV20-1 with TRBJ2-3, with a possible D match to TRBD2 (5 bases). The germline V and J ends were trimmed by 6 bases and 10 bases, with 17 bases remaining between them. The CDR3 is 12 amino acids. Germline CDR1 DFQATT, CDR2 SNEGSKA (reference sequence). The CDR3 is CSARTVAGAQYF. The CDR3 nucleotides are TGCAGTGCGCGGACCGTCGCGGGTGCGCAGTATTTT.

This clonotype was seen ten or more times. J is TRBJ1-3 and V is TRBV10-3; D gene ambiguous. In germline, CDR1 is ENHRY, CDR2 SYGVKD. The CDR3 sequence is 15 residues long. Between the trimmed V and J ends, which lost 4 bases and 0 bases, there was a span of 10 bases. CDR3 in amino acids: CAISASLSSGNTIYF. For the CDR3, the DNA is TGTGCCATCAGTGCGTCGTTGAGCTCTGGAAACACCATATATTTT.

This clonotype was counted between two and nine times. This chain joins TRBV5-1 and TRBJ1-2, with 8 bases matching TRBD1. CDR1 and CDR2 from the germline V gene are SGHRS and YFSETQ. There are 18 residues in the CDR3. V dropped 0 bases and J dropped 0; count of bases not matched to a gene: 10. The CDR3 coding sequence is TGCGCCAGCAGCTTGGAACCCCCCGACAGGGGATCTAACTATGGCTACACCTTC. This codes for CASSLEPPDRGSNYGYTF.

This clonotype was detected a few times. This rearrangement joins TRBV20-1 to TRBJ1-2, with TRBD1 matching over 10 bases. The germline V gene has CDR1 DFQATT and CDR2 SNEGSKA (reference sequence). J gave up 3 bases and V 0 bases, and 7 bases lay outside the gene matches. The CDR3 totals 16 residues. Here the CDR3 reads CSARDPGTGDYYGYTF. The CDR3 bases are TGCAGTGCTAGAGATCCCGGGACAGGGGACTACTATGGCTACACCTTC.

Ten or more counts support this clonotype. The chain links TRBV7-8 to TRBJ1-1, with no clear D. V lost 5 bases to trimming and J lost 4 bases, with 14 bases between them. The CDR3 covers 14 residues. From germline, CDR1 is SGHVS and CDR2 FQNEAQ. The DNA for the CDR3 is TGTGCCAGCAGCCCGGACCTGTTGGGCACTGAAGCTTTCTTT. Translation: CASSPDLLGTEAFF.

The V call is TRBV20-1, the J call TRBJ1-4; D is perhaps TRBD1 (6 bases). The CDR3 is made up of 13 amino acids. Germline V gene data show CDR1 as DFQATT and CDR2 as SNEGSKA (reference sequence). V shed 3 bases and J shed 5 bases, with 10 bases lying between them. CDR3 sequence: CSARDSQNEKLFF. The CDR3 DNA reads as TGCAGTGCTAGGGACAGCCAGAATGAAAAACTGTTTTTT.

Only a few counts were recorded for this clonotype. The chain is built from TRBV10-3 and TRBJ2-1, with D maybe TRBD1 (5 bases). V gave up 8 bases and J gave up 7 bases, with 15 bases separating them. This CDR3 comprises 13 residues. Germline V gene data show CDR1 as ENHRY and CDR2 as SYGVKD. For the CDR3, the DNA is TGTGCCATCGGGGTAGTAGGGGATAATGAGCAGTTCTTC. It codes for CAIGVVGDNEQFF.

The genes are TRBV12-3 or TRBV12-4 and TRBJ2-1, with 7 nucleotides matching TRBD2. This CDR3 is 17 amino acids long. The V and J ends lost 6 bases and 1 base, in that order; junction bases with no gene match: 12. CDR3 coding DNA: TGTGCCAGCAGCAGCAACTGGGGAGCGGGGTCCTACAATGAGCAGTTCTTC. Its protein product is CASSSNWGAGSYNEQFF.

This clonotype appeared many times. The chain has TRBV12-3 or TRBV12-4 and TRBJ1-5, with D possibly TRBD1 on 6 matching bases. The CDR3 consists of 17 residues. Trimming cost V 5 bases and J 0 bases, with 17 bases left between them. CDR3 region: CASSLIRGAYSNQPQHF. CDR3 DNA: TGTGCCAGCAGTCTCATTCGGGGGGCCTATAGCAATCAGCCCCAGCATTTT.

This clonotype was seen a few times. The chain carries TRBV20-1 and TRBJ2-7, with D possibly being TRBD2 (6 bases). Germline V gene sequence: CDR1 DFQATT, CDR2 SNEGSKA (reference sequence). V lost 6 bases and J lost 7, with 25 bases in between. This CDR3 is 15 amino acids long. The CDR3 region has the DNA TGCAGTGCCGAGGAGGGGAGATCAAAGCTACGGGAGCAGTACGTC. Amino acids: CSAEEGRSKLREQYV.

This clonotype was picked up a small number of times. The chain uses TRBV5-1 and TRBJ2-7; the D gene could be TRBD1 or TRBD2 (5 bases each). Germline V gives CDR1 SGHRS, CDR2 YFSETQ. This CDR3 spans 15 amino acids. V was pared by 4 bases and J by 0 bases, with 14 bases between. CDR3 sequence: CASSPGPGSSYEQYV. DNA for the CDR3: TGCGCCAGCAGCCCGGGTCCAGGGAGCTCCTACGAGCAGTACGTC.

This clonotype was found a few times. V is TRBV12-3 or TRBV12-4 and J is TRBJ1-6; TRBD1 is a possible D gene (6 bases). The CDR3 has 15 residues. Trimming removed 5 bases from V and 4 bases from J, with 12 bases in between. Here the CDR3 DNA reads TGTGCCAGCAGTCCCCGGACAGCTTATAATTCACCCCTCCACTTT. Its translation is CASSPRTAYNSPLHF.

The rearrangement links TRBV11-2 to TRBJ2-3, with a tentative D call TRBD2 (5 bases). Trimming removed 0 bases at V and 4 bases at J, with 8 bases between. Germline lookup yields CDR1 SGHAT and CDR2 FQNNGV. The CDR3 length is 14 residues. Here the CDR3 DNA reads TGTGCCAGCAGCTTAGATCTAGCATCAGATACGCAGTATTTT. Amino acids: CASSLDLASDTQYF.

This clonotype has at least ten counts. The rearrangement uses TRBV20-1 and TRBJ2-5; no clear D. The CDR3 is 13 amino acids. The germline CDR1 and CDR2 sequences are DFQATT and SNEGSKA (reference sequence). Between the trimmed V and J ends, which lost 0 bases and 3 bases, there was a span of 8 bases. The CDR3 DNA is TGCAGTGCTAGAGAAGGCGGTAAAGAGACCCAGTACTTC. Encoded protein: CSAREGGKETQYF.

This clonotype was counted a few times. The chain carries TRBV3-1 and TRBJ1-1, with TRBD1 matching 8 bases. Trimming at V came to 6 bases and at J to 4 bases, leaving 13 bases not matched to a gene. The germline gives CDR1 LGHDT, CDR2 YNNKEL (reference sequence). The CDR3 consists of 16 residues. The CDR3 loop is CASRPGTGVGGTEAFF. The CDR3 nucleotides are TGTGCCAGCAGACCCGGGACAGGAGTCGGGGGCACTGAAGCTTTCTTT.

The chain recombines TRBV15 with TRBJ2-2, with D unclear. V was clipped by 0 bases and J by 3 bases, with 5 bases between them. CDR1 LNHNV and CDR2 YYDKDF come from the germline V gene (reference sequence). There are 14 residues in the CDR3. CDR3 DNA sequence: TGTGCCACCAGCAGAGATCAGTACACCGGGGAGCTGTTTTTT. Amino acids: CATSRDQYTGELFF.

This clonotype showed up many times. The rearrangement joins TRBV28 to TRBJ2-7; 7 bases map to TRBD2. Trimming at V came to 6 bases and at J to 2 bases, leaving 10 bases not matched to a gene. Germline CDR1 and CDR2: MDHEN and SYDVKM. The CDR3 loop spans 15 amino acids. The chain's CDR3 is CASRREYGLAYEQYF. CDR3 nucleotide sequence: TGTGCCAGCAGACGAGAGTACGGACTAGCCTACGAGCAGTACTTC.

This rearrangement joins TRBV7-2 to TRBJ1-5; no reliable D call. Trimming cost V 1 base and J 6 bases, with 16 bases left between them. Per germline, CDR1 SGHTA and CDR2 FQGNSA. This CDR3 has 16 residues. The CDR3 loop is CASSLGSILSLQPQHF. CDR3 DNA sequence: TGTGCCAGCAGCTTAGGGTCTATCTTATCACTTCAGCCCCAGCATTTT. The full variable domain, completed using reference TRBV7-2 and TRBJ1-5, is GAGVSQSPSNKVTEKGKDVELRCDPISGHTALYWYRQSLGQGLEFLIYFQGNSAPDKSGLPSDRFSAERTGGSVSTLTIQRTQQEDSAVYLCASSLGSILSLQPQHFGDGTRLSIL.

The chain employs TRBV6-5 and TRBJ2-1, with 7 bases matching TRBD2. Germline assignment: CDR1 MNHEY and CDR2 SVGAGI. The CDR3 length is 17 residues. V lost 2 bases, J lost 0 bases, and 7 bases stayed unmatched. The CDR3 DNA reads TGTGCCAGCAGTTACGCTGCCGGGGGGTTCTCCTACAATGAGCAGTTCTTC. Protein product: CASSYAAGGFSYNEQFF.

In this sample, this clonotype turned up a few times. This chain uses TRBV28 with TRBJ1-2; D is possibly TRBD1 (5 bases). Germline V CDR1 and CDR2: MDHEN, SYDVKM. Trimming cost V 3 bases and J 8 bases, with 13 bases left between them. The CDR3 spans 13 residues. This CDR3 reads CASSLGPHGGYTF. The CDR3 nucleotides read TGTGCCAGCAGTTTGGGGCCACACGGCGGCTACACCTTC.

This clonotype was seen a few times. The chain uses TRBV3-1 and TRBJ1-6; no reliable D call. Germline-derived CDR1 and CDR2 are LGHDT and YNNKEL (reference sequence). This CDR3 comprises 14 residues. V gave up 6 bases and J gave up 6 bases, with 12 bases separating them. The CDR3 DNA is TGTGCCAGCAGTCTCCGACGGACTAATTCACCCCTCCACTTT. Its translation: CASSLRRTNSPLHF.

At least ten counts were recorded for this clonotype. The chain combines TRBV2 with TRBJ1-2; 7 nucleotides match TRBD1. Germline V CDR1 and CDR2: SNHLY, FYNNEI. J lost 2 bases, V lost 7 bases, and 10 bases had no gene match. The CDR3 loop spans 15 amino acids. The CDR3 DNA is TGTGCCAGCATAGGGGGCCCGGAACCCAACTATGGCTACACCTTC. Translating it yields CASIGGPEPNYGYTF.

This clonotype appeared a few times. This chain uses TRBV20-1 with TRBJ2-2; D is unclear. Germline-derived CDR1 and CDR2 are DFQATT and SNEGSKA (reference sequence). The CDR3 spans 14 residues. Trimming removed 1 base from V and 6 bases from J, with 12 bases in between. CDR3 in DNA: TGCAGTGCTAGAGTACCAGGCAGCGCCGGGGAGCTGTTTTTT. It codes for CSARVPGSAGELFF.